Here is one T cell receptor (beta chain) with its context. No antigen is known for it. The entry originates in a study of cytomegalovirus exposure and HLA in healthy donors. Study-level findings and limits: Likely technical artifact: a cluster of highly shared sequence variants.

The CDR3 runs 14 residues. V shed 8 bases, J shed 4 bases, and the junction held 5 bases outside the gene matches. The germline CDR1 and CDR2 sequences are SNHLY and FYNNEI. PCR primers comprised 60 Vbeta and 13 Jbeta primers. The protocol was immunoSEQ multiplex PCR, while the TCRdb copy is restricted to in-frame clones and leaves out a portion. The sample consists of some 150,000 clones, almost 85% of them appearing once. The V call is TRBV2, the J call TRBJ2-5; 12 bases line up with TRBD2. This clonotype originated in a man between 25 and 39 years old in good health and CMV-seropositive. The sample consisted of PBMCs. Here the CDR3 DNA reads TGTGCCAGCCGGACGGGACTAGCGGGAGAGACCCAGTACTTC. Translated, it gives CASRTGLAGETQYF.